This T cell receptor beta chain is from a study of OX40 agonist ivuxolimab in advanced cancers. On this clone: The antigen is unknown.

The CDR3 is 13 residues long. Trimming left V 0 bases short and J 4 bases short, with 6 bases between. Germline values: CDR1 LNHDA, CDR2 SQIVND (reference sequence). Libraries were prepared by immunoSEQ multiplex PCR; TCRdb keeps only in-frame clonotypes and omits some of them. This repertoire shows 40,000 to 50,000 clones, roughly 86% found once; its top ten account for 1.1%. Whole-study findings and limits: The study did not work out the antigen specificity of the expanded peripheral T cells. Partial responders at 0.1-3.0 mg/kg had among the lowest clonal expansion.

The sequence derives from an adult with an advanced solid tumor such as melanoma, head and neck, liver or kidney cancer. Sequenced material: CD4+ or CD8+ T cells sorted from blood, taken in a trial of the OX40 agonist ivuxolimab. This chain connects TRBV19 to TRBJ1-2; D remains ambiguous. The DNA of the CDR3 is TGTGCCAGTAGTATAGAATGGCGCTATGGCTACACCTTC. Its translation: CASSIEWRYGYTF.